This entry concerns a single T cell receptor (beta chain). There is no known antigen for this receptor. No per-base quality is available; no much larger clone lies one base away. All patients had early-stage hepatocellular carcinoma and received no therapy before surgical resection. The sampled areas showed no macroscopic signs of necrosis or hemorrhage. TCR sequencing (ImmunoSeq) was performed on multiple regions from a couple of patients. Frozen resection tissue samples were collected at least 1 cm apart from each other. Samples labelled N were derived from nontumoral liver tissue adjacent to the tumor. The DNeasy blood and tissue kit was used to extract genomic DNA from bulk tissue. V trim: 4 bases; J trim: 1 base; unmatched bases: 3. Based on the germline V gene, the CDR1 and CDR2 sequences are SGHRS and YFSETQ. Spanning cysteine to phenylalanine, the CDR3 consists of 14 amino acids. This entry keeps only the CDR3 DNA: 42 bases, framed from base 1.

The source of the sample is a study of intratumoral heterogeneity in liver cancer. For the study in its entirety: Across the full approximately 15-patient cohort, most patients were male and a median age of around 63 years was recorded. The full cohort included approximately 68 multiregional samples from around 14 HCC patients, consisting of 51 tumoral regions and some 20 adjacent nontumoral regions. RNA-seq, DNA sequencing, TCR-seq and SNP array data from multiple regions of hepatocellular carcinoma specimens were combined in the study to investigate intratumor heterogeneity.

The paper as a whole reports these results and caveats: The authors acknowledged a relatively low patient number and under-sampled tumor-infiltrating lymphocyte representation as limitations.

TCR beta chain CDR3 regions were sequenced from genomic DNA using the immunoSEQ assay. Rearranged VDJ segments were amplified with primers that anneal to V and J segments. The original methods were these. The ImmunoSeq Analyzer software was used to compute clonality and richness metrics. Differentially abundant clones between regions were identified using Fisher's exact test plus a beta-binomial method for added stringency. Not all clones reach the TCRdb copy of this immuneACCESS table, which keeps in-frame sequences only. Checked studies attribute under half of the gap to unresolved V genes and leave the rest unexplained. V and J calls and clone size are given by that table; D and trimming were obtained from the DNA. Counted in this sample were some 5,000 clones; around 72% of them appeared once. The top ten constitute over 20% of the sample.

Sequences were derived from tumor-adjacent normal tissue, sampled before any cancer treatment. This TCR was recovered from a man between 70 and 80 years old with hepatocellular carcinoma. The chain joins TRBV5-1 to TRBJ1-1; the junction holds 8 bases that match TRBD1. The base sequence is TGCGCCAGCAGCCCCGGGACAGGGAACACTGAAGCTTTCTTT. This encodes CASSPGTGNTEAFF. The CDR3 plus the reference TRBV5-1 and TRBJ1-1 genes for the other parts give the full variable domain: KAGVTQTPRYLIKTRGQQVTLSCSPISGHRSVSWYQQTPGQGLQFLFEYFSETQRNKGNFPGRFSGRQFSNSRSEMNVSTLELGDSALYLCASSPGTGNTEAFFGQGTRLTVV.